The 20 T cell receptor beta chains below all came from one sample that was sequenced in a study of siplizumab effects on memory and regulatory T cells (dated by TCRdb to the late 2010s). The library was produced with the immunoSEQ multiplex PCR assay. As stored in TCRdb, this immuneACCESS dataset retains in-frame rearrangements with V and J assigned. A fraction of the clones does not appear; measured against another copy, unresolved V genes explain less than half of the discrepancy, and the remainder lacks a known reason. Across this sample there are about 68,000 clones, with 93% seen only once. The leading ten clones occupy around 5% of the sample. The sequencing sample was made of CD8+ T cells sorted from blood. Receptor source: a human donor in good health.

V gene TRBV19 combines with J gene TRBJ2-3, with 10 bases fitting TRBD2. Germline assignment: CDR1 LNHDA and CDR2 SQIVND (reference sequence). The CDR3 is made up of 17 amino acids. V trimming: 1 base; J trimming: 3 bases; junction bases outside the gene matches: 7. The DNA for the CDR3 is TGTGCCAGTAGTATAGCTAGCGGGGGAAAACGAACAGATACGCAGTATTTT. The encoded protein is CASSIASGGKRTDTQYF.

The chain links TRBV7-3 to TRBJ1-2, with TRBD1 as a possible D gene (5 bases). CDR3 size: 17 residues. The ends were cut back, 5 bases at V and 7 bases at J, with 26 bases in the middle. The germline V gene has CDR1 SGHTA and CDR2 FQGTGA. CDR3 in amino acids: CASSHNRDPSSVRGYTF. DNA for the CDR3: TGTGCCAGCAGCCACAACCGGGACCCATCATCCGTTCGTGGCTACACCTTC.

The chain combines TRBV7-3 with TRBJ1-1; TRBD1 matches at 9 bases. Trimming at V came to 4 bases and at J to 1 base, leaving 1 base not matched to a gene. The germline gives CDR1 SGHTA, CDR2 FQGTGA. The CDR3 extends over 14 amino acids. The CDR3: CASSSGQGNTEAFF. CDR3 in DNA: TGTGCCAGCAGCTCGGGACAGGGGAACACTGAAGCTTTCTTT. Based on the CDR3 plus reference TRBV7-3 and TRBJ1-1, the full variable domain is GAGVSQTPSNKVTEKGKYVELRCDPISGHTALYWYRQSLGQGPEFLIYFQGTGAADDSGLPNDRFFAVRPEGSVSTLKIQRTERGDSAVYLCASSSGQGNTEAFFGQGTRLTVV.

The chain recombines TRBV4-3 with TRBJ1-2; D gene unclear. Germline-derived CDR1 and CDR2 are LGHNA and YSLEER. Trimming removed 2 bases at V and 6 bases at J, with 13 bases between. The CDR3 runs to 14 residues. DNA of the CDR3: TGCGCCAGCAGCCAAAACAGCGGAGGACATGGCTACACCTTC. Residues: CASSQNSGGHGYTF.

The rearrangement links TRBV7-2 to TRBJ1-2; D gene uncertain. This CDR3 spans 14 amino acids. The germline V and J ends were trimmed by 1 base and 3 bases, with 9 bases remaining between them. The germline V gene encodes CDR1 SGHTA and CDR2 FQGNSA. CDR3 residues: CASSLDDTDYGYTF. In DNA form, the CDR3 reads TGTGCCAGCAGCTTAGATGACACAGACTATGGCTACACCTTC.

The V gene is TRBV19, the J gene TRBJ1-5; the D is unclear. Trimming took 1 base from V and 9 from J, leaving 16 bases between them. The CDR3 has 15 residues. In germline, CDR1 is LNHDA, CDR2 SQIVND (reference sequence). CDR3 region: CASSIVGGLGRPQHF. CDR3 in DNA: TGTGCCAGTAGTATAGTTGGAGGGCTGGGTCGGCCCCAGCATTTT.

CDR3 nucleotides: TGTGCCAGCAGTGGGGGGGACAGCTACCGACTGACCCAGTACTTC. Translating it yields CASSGGDSYRLTQYF. V gene TRBV2 combines with J gene TRBJ2-5; possible D gene TRBD1, 7 bases. V was cut by 4 bases and J by 7 bases, with 19 bases left in between. Germline CDR1 and CDR2: SNHLY and FYNNEI. The CDR3 consists of 15 residues.

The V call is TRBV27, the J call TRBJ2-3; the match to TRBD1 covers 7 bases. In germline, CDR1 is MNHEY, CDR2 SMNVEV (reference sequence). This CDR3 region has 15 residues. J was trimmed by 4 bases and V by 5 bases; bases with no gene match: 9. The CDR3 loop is CASSLHWTGADTQYF. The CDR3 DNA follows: TGTGCCAGCAGTCTCCACTGGACAGGTGCAGATACGCAGTATTTT.

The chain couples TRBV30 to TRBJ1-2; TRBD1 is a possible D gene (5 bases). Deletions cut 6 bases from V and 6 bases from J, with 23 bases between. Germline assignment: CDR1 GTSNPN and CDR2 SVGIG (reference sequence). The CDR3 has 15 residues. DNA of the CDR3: TGTGCCTGCCCTGTCGTGGACACCGGCTACCATGGCTACACCTTC. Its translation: CACPVVDTGYHGYTF. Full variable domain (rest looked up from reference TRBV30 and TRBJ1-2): SQTIHQWPATLVQPVGSPLSLECTVEGTSNPNLYWYRQAAGRGLQLLFYSVGIGQISSEVPQNLSASRPQDRQFILSSKKLLLSDSGFYLCACPVVDTGYHGYTFGSGTRLTVV.

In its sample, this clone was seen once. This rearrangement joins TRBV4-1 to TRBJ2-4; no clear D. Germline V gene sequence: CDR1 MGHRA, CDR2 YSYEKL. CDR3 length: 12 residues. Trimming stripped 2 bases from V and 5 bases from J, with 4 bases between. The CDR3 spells CASSQSENIQYF. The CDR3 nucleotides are TGCGCCAGCAGCCAATCCGAAAACATTCAGTACTTC.

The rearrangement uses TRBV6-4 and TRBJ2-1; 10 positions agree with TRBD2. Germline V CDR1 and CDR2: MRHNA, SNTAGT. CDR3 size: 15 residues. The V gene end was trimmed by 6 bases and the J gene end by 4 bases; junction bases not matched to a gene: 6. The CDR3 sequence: CASSLLAGDYNEQFF. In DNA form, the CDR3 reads TGTGCCAGCAGCCTGCTAGCGGGGGATTACAATGAGCAGTTCTTC.

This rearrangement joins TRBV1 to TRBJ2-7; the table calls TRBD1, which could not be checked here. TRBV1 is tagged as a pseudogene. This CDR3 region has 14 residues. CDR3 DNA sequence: TGCACCAGCAGCCACGGGGACAGCGGCTACGAGCAGTACTTC. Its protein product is CTSSHGDSGYEQYF.

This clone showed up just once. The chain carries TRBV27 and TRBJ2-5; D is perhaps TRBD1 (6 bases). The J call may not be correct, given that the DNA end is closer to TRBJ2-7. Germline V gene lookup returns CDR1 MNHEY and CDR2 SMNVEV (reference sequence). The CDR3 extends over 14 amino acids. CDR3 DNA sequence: TGTGCCAGCAGTTTTGGGGGCACAAAGGACGAGCAGTACTTC. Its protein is CASSFGGTKDEQYF.

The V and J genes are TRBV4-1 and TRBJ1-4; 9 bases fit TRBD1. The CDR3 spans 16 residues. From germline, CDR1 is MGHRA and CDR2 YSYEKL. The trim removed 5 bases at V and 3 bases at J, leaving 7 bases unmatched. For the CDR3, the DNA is TGCGCCAGCAGCACCCAGGGACAGGGTGCTAATGAAAAACTGTTTTTT. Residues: CASSTQGQGANEKLFF.

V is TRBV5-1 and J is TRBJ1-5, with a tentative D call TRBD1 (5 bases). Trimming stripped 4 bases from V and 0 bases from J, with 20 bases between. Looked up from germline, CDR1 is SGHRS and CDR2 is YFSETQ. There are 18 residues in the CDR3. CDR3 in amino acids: CASSPLYQTAPSNQPQHF. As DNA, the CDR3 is TGCGCCAGCAGCCCCCTATACCAGACAGCCCCTAGCAATCAGCCCCAGCATTTT.

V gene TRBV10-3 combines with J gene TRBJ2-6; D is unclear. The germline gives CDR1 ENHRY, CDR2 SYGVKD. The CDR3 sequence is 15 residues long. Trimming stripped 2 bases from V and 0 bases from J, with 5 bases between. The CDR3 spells CAISEEYSGANVLTF. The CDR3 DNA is TGTGCCATCAGTGAGGAGTACTCTGGGGCCAACGTCCTGACTTTC.

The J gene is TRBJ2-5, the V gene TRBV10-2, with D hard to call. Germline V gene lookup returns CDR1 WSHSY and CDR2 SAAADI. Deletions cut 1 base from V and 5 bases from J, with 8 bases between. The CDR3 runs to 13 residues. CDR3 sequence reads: CASSEFRWETQYF. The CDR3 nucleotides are TGCGCCAGCAGTGAGTTCCGTTGGGAGACCCAGTACTTC.

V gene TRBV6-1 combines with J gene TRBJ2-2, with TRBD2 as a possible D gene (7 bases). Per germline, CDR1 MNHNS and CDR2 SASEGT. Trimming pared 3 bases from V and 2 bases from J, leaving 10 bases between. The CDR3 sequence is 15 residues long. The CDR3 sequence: CASSDPGGNTGELFF. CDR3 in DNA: TGTGCCAGCAGTGATCCGGGGGGCAACACCGGGGAGCTGTTTTTT.

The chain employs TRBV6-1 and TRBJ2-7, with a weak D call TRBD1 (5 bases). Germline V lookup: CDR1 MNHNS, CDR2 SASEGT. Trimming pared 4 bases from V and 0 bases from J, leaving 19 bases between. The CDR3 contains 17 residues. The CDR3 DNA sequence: TGTGCCAGCAGTGCTCCCCAAACCCCGGACATCTCCTACGAGCAGTACTTC. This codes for CASSAPQTPDISYEQYF.

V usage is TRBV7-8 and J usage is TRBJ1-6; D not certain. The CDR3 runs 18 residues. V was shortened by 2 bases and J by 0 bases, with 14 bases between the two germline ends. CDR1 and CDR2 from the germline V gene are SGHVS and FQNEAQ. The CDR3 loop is CASSLPVWESSYNSPLHF. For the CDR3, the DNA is TGTGCCAGCAGCTTACCTGTCTGGGAGAGCTCCTATAATTCACCCCTCCACTTT.